The 15 T cell receptor beta chains given below trace back to one sample, sequenced in a study of blood T cell repertoires in COVID-19. Some clones are missing from TCRdb's copy, which holds only in-frame ones; the method was immunoSEQ multiplex PCR. The sample carries about 150,000 clones, approximately 84% recorded once. The sequencing sample was made of PBMCs or T cells enriched from blood (not recorded which). The receptors shown here come from a woman in her forties or fifties who had recovered from COVID-19.

The V call is TRBV11-2, the J call TRBJ2-6; D gene unclear. The V gene's germline CDR1 is SGHAT and CDR2 FQNNGV. The CDR3 loop spans 17 amino acids. Deletions cut 2 bases from V and 0 bases from J, with 11 bases between. The DNA of the CDR3 is TGTGCCAGCAGCTTACTTCCGACGGGCTCTGGGGCCAACGTCCTGACTTTC. This gives the protein CASSLLPTGSGANVLTF.

The V call is TRBV6-2 or TRBV6-3, the J call TRBJ2-7, with D perhaps matching TRBD1 (5 bases). The V gene lost 2 bases and the J gene lost 2 bases, with 13 bases spanning the gap. Per germline, CDR1 MNHEY and CDR2 SVGEGT. CDR3 length: 15 amino acids. The CDR3 coding sequence is TGTGCCAGCAGTTACGGTATGGGGCATCCCTACGAGCAGTACTTC. As protein: CASSYGMGHPYEQYF.

The rearrangement uses TRBV29-1 and TRBJ1-2; 11 positions match TRBD1. The CDR3 totals 14 residues. The ends lost 3 bases at V and 8 bases at J; junction bases unmatched: 8. In germline, CDR1 is SQVTM, CDR2 ANQGSEA. The CDR3 reads CSVDRTGGSRGYTF. The CDR3 nucleotides read TGCAGCGTTGATCGGACAGGGGGCTCTCGGGGCTACACCTTC.

V is TRBV5-1 and J is TRBJ2-1; a possible D gene is TRBD2 (5 bases). Trimming cost V 0 bases and J 9 bases, with 13 bases left between them. The CDR3 contains 14 residues. The germline gives CDR1 SGHRS, CDR2 YFSETQ. CDR3 region: CASSLVSPGGEQFF. The CDR3 nucleotides are TGCGCCAGCAGCTTGGTTTCCCCTGGAGGTGAGCAGTTCTTC.

The V gene is TRBV11-2, the J gene TRBJ1-1; 7 bases are shared with TRBD1. Germline assignment: CDR1 SGHAT and CDR2 FQNNGV. Trimming at V came to 4 bases and at J to 9 bases, leaving 5 bases not matched to a gene. There are 12 residues in the CDR3. CDR3 in amino acids: CASSYTGVQAFF. DNA of the CDR3: TGTGCCAGCAGCTATACAGGGGTTCAAGCTTTCTTT.

The rearrangement joins TRBV27 to TRBJ1-2; D possibly corresponds to TRBD1 (5 bases). The V end lost 3 bases, the J end lost 9 bases, and 17 bases lay between the germline ends. Germline lookup yields CDR1 MNHEY and CDR2 SMNVEV (reference sequence). This CDR3 spans 14 amino acids. The CDR3, as DNA: TGTGCCAGCAGTTTTGCCTCGGGTCAGGGAAGCTACACCTTC. Its protein is CASSFASGQGSYTF.

The chain combines TRBV7-9 with TRBJ2-1; 9 bases line up with TRBD2. This CDR3 region has 16 residues. J gave up 10 bases and V 5 bases, and 15 bases lay outside the gene matches. The germline gives CDR1 SEHNR, CDR2 FQNEAQ (reference sequence). The chain's CDR3 is CASSPEAGGRAGEQFF. CDR3 nucleotides: TGTGCCAGCAGCCCGGAGGCAGGCGGGAGGGCCGGCGAGCAGTTCTTC.

The chain uses TRBV19 and TRBJ1-5; 8 bases map to TRBD1. Germline CDR1 and CDR2: LNHDA and SQIVND (reference sequence). The length of the CDR3 is 16 residues. After removal of 6 bases from V and 2 bases from J, the junction contained 9 bases not matched to a gene. CDR3 residues: CASSPLTGAGNQPQHF. The CDR3 coding sequence is TGTGCCAGTAGCCCCCTGACAGGGGCCGGCAATCAGCCCCAGCATTTT.

The rearrangement joins TRBV5-5 to TRBJ2-3; 12 bases align to TRBD2. The germline gives CDR1 SGHKS, CDR2 YYEKEE (reference sequence). CDR3 length equals 17 residues. The V and J ends lost 7 bases and 4 bases, in that order; junction bases with no gene match: 13. The CDR3 spells CASVLGLAGQRADTQYF. DNA of the CDR3: TGTGCCAGCGTATTGGGACTAGCGGGCCAACGGGCAGATACGCAGTATTTT.

The chain joins TRBV19 to TRBJ2-7, with a tentative D call TRBD1 (6 bases). The V end lost 9 bases, the J end lost 2 bases, and 17 bases lay between the germline ends. The CDR3 has 14 residues. Germline values: CDR1 LNHDA, CDR2 SQIVND (reference sequence). CDR3 DNA: TGTGCCAGCACCCAGGGGTGGGGACCCTACGAGCAGTACTTC. It encodes CASTQGWGPYEQYF. The complete variable domain, with remaining parts taken from reference TRBV19 and TRBJ2-7, reads DGGITQSPKYLFRKEGQNVTLSCEQNLNHDAMYWYRQDPGQGLRLIYYSQIVNDFQKGDIAEGYSVSREKKESFPLTVTSAQKNPTAFYLCASTQGWGPYEQYFGPGTRLTVT.

V is TRBV19 and J is TRBJ1-5, with D possibly TRBD1 on 6 matching bases. The V end was cut by 3 bases, the J end by 1 base, with 10 bases between. Germline lookup yields CDR1 LNHDA and CDR2 SQIVND (reference sequence). The CDR3 sequence is 15 residues long. The CDR3 coding sequence is TGTGCCAGTAGTATGAAGGGGGACAGCAATCAGCCCCAGCATTTT. Translated, it gives CASSMKGDSNQPQHF.

Details on this clone: An end of the junction does not agree with germline; a read error may underlie this. The chain combines TRBV3-1 (or the pseudogene TRBV3-2) with TRBJ2-1; 9 nucleotides agree with TRBD2. The CDR3 is made up of 15 amino acids. CDR1 is LGHDT, CDR2 YNNKEL, per germline (reference sequence). DNA of the CDR3: TGTGCCAGCAGCCATTCGTATGCGGGAGGGCGGTTCCCCCTCTTC. It translates to CASSHSYAGGRFPLF.

This clone occurred a few times. The rearrangement links TRBV5-6 to TRBJ2-1; D might be TRBD1 (6 bases). The ends were cut back, 4 bases at V and 1 base at J, with 12 bases in the middle. Per germline, CDR1 SGHDT and CDR2 YYEEEE. The CDR3 spans 15 residues. The CDR3 region is CASSPGTQSYNEQFF. CDR3 sequence (DNA): TGTGCCAGCAGCCCAGGGACACAATCCTACAATGAGCAGTTCTTC.

This chain links TRBV12-2 with TRBJ2-7; the table's D call TRBD2 went unverified against the DNA. TRBV12-2 is an annotated pseudogene. There are 16 residues in the CDR3. As DNA, the CDR3 is TGTGCAAGTCGCTTAGCAGGACTAGCCGGGTACTACGAGCAGTACTTC. This translates into CASRLAGLAGYYEQYF.

CDR3 bases: TGCAGCGTTTGGGAGCGGGAGGGCACCAATGAGCAGTTCTTC. Its protein is CSVWEREGTNEQFF. V usage is TRBV29-1 and J usage is TRBJ2-1, with TRBD2 identical over 10 bases. CDR1 SQVTM and CDR2 ANQGSEA come from the germline V gene. The CDR3 totals 14 residues. V dropped 5 bases and J dropped 6; count of bases not matched to a gene: 7.